This is a list of T cell receptor beta chains from one sample in a study of blood T cell repertoires in COVID-19. The table came from immunoSEQ multiplex PCR; TCRdb's copy has only in-frame clones and leaves some out. The repertoire includes roughly 320,000 clones, 65% to 90% of them detected once, and around 4% sits in the top ten. Material for sequencing was PBMCs or T cells enriched from blood (not recorded which). The source of these receptors is a man aged 30 to 45 who had recovered from COVID-19. Each CDR3 is given with its conserved first and last residue. A D gene is named only where the DNA matches it firmly. Expanded clones are given a class, and other clones once, few, many or no size at all.

D: TRBD1
J: TRBJ1-6
V: TRBV30
size: NA
DNA: TGTGCCTGGAGGGGGACAGAGGGAGGCCCCCTCCACTTT
CDR3: CAWRGTEGGPLHF

D: TRBD1
J: TRBJ1-2
V: TRBV11-2
size: NA
DNA: TGTGCCAGCAGCTTAGGGCAGGGGGGTGGCTACACCTTC
CDR3: CASSLGQGGGYTF

D: NA
J: TRBJ1-3
V: TRBV19
size: NA
DNA: TGTGCCAGTAGCGTTGTTCCGTCCCTCCCTGGAAACACCATATATTTT
CDR3: CASSVVPSLPGNTIYF

D: NA
J: TRBJ1-6
V: TRBV6-5
size: many
DNA: TGTGCCAGCAAACAAACCGGGACTGCTAATTCACCCCTCCACTTT
CDR3: CASKQTGTANSPLHF

D: NA
J: TRBJ1-3
V: TRBV25-1
size: NA
DNA: TGTGCCAGCAGTGCCCCAGACACCGCTGGAAACACCATATATTTT
CDR3: CASSAPDTAGNTIYF

D: TRBD1
J: TRBJ2-1
V: TRBV10-1
size: NA
DNA: TGCGCCAGCAGTGACCGGGGGACAGGGAGAGATGAGCAGTTCTTC
CDR3: CASSDRGTGRDEQFF

D: NA
J: TRBJ2-3
V: TRBV2
size: NA
DNA: TGTGCCAGCAGTGAAGAAGTTCAGAGACTCACAGATACGCAGTATTTT
CDR3: CASSEEVQRLTDTQYF

D: NA
J: TRBJ2-3
V: TRBV11-2
size: NA
DNA: TGTGCCAGCACCGCCTGGGGGGAGAGCACAGATACGCAGTATTTT
CDR3: CASTAWGESTDTQYF

D: TRBD1
J: TRBJ2-7
V: TRBV5-4
size: NA
DNA: TGTGCCAGCAGCCCCGCACAGGGGTTGGGCGAGCAGTACTTC
CDR3: CASSPAQGLGEQYF

D: NA
J: TRBJ1-1
V: TRBV29-1
size: NA
DNA: TGCAGCGTTGAAACAGGGACGGGCAACACTGAAGCTTTCTTT
CDR3: CSVETGTGNTEAFF

D: TRBD1
J: TRBJ1-1
V: TRBV10-3
size: once
DNA: TGTGCCACCCGGACAGGGCTAGGGACTGAAGCTTTCTTT
CDR3: CATRTGLGTEAFF

D: NA
J: TRBJ2-5
V: TRBV11-2
size: NA
DNA: TGTGCCAGCAGCTTTATGTACCAAGAGACCCAGTACTTC
CDR3: CASSFMYQETQYF

D: TRBD1
J: TRBJ1-2
V: TRBV2
size: NA
DNA: TGTGCCAGCAGTGAGGGACAGAACTATGGCTACACCTTC
CDR3: CASSEGQNYGYTF

D: TRBD1
J: TRBJ1-5
V: TRBV24-1
size: NA
DNA: TGTGCCACCAGTGACCGCCCGGACAGGGTTAGCAATCAGCCCCAGCATTTT
CDR3: CATSDRPDRVSNQPQHF

D: NA
J: TRBJ2-5
V: TRBV27
size: NA
DNA: TGTGCCAGCAGTTCGACAGGAGATCGCAAAGAGACCCAGTACTTC
CDR3: CASSSTGDRKETQYF

D: NA
J: TRBJ2-7
V: TRBV28
size: once
DNA: TGTGCCAGCAGTTCGCCAGGGAAATCCTACGAGCAGTACTTC
CDR3: CASSSPGKSYEQYF

D: NA
J: TRBJ1-5
V: TRBV19
size: NA
DNA: TGTGCCAGTAGTTTCCCTGTCGACAGACGCCATCAGCCCCAGCATTTT
CDR3: CASSFPVDRRHQPQHF

D: NA
J: TRBJ2-7
V: TRBV5-1
size: few
DNA: TGCGCCAGCAGCTTGGAAGCGGAGTACGAGCAGTACTTC
CDR3: CASSLEAEYEQYF

D: NA
J: TRBJ1-5
V: TRBV21-1
size: NA
DNA: TGTGCCAGCAGCAAAGAAAAGGGACAGCTAAGCAATCAGCCCCAGCATTTT
CDR3: CASSKEKGQLSNQPQHF

D: TRBD2
J: TRBJ2-2
V: TRBV5-5
size: NA
DNA: TGTGCCAGCAGCTTGCTAGTAGCGGGGGGACTCACCGGGGAGCTGTTTTTT
CDR3: CASSLLVAGGLTGELFF

D: NA
J: TRBJ1-5
V: TRBV21-1
size: once
DNA: TGTGCCAGCCCCCTTCGGGCAGGCTGGGAGCGCCGACAGCCCCAGCATTTT
CDR3: CASPLRAGWERRQPQHF

D: NA
J: TRBJ2-2
V: TRBV7-6
size: NA
DNA: TGTGCCAGCAGCTTCGAGGGGAACACCGGGGAGCTGTTTTTT
CDR3: CASSFEGNTGELFF

D: TRBD1
J: TRBJ1-2
V: TRBV4-1
size: NA
DNA: TGCGCCAGCAGCCAAGACGGGACAGGGAACTATGGCTACACCTTC
CDR3: CASSQDGTGNYGYTF

D: TRBD1
J: TRBJ2-2
V: TRBV11-3
size: NA
DNA: TGTGCCAGCAGCTCAGGACAGGGGGGCGCCGGGGAGCTGTTTTTT
CDR3: CASSSGQGGAGELFF

D: NA
J: TRBJ1-3
V: TRBV5-4
size: few
DNA: TGTGCCAGCAGCTTGTACAGTGCTGGAAACACCATATATTTT
CDR3: CASSLYSAGNTIYF

D: TRBD1
J: TRBJ1-6
V: TRBV3-1/TRBV3-2
size: NA
DNA: TGTGCCAGCAGCCAAAAGGCCCGGGACAGAGTTTATAATTCACCCCTCCACTTT
CDR3: CASSQKARDRVYNSPLHF

D: NA
J: TRBJ1-2
V: TRBV28
size: NA
DNA: TGTGCCACCGAGACAGGATATAACTATGGCTACACCTTC
CDR3: CATETGYNYGYTF

D: NA
J: TRBJ2-3
V: TRBV5-1
size: few
DNA: TGCGCCAGCAGCTTGGGGGACACTACGCAGTATTTT
CDR3: CASSLGDTTQYF

D: NA
J: TRBJ2-3
V: TRBV11-2
size: NA
DNA: TGTGCCAGCAGCCCCCCGAACAGAGATACGCAGTATTTT
CDR3: CASSPPNRDTQYF

D: TRBD1
J: TRBJ1-4
V: TRBV20-1
size: few
DNA: TGCAGTGCTAGTTCGCCCCGGGACAGTGGAGCAACTAATGAAAAACTGTTTTTT
CDR3: CSASSPRDSGATNEKLFF

D: TRBD1
J: TRBJ2-3
V: TRBV5-4
size: NA
DNA: TGTGCCAGCAGCCTATCCAGGGGGCAGATAGATACGCAGTATTTT
CDR3: CASSLSRGQIDTQYF

D: TRBD1
J: TRBJ1-5
V: TRBV28
size: NA
DNA: TGTGCCAGCAGTTCCGGGACAGGGGATTATAGCAATCAGCCCCAGCATTTT
CDR3: CASSSGTGDYSNQPQHF

D: NA
J: TRBJ2-1
V: TRBV2
size: NA
DNA: TGTGCCAGCACTGTAGAAACCTCCTACAATGAGCAGTTCTTC
CDR3: CASTVETSYNEQFF

D: TRBD2
J: TRBJ2-7
V: TRBV7-8
size: once
DNA: TGTGCCAGCAGCTGGGGACTAGCGGGAGACTCCTACGAGCAGTACTTC
CDR3: CASSWGLAGDSYEQYF

D: TRBD2
J: TRBJ2-7
V: TRBV15
size: NA
DNA: TGTGCCACCAGCAGAGGCTTAGCGGGGGTCTCCTACGAGCAGTACTTC
CDR3: CATSRGLAGVSYEQYF

D: NA
J: TRBJ1-4
V: TRBV18
size: NA
DNA: TGTGCCAGCTCAATGGGAGCTAATGAAAAACTGTTTTTT
CDR3: CASSMGANEKLFF

D: TRBD2
J: TRBJ2-1
V: TRBV5-4
size: few
DNA: TGTGCCAGCAGCTTGGGGCTAGCGGGGGGGATTCGCAATGAGCAGTTCTTC
CDR3: CASSLGLAGGIRNEQFF

D: TRBD1
J: TRBJ2-7
V: TRBV9
size: NA
DNA: TGTGCCAGCAGCCCCCGGGCAGGGGGCTCCTACGAGCAGTACTTC
CDR3: CASSPRAGGSYEQYF

D: TRBD1
J: TRBJ2-5
V: TRBV6-5
size: NA
DNA: TGTGCCAGCAGTTACACCGGAGGACAGGGAACGACCCAGTACTTC
CDR3: CASSYTGGQGTTQYF

D: TRBD2
J: TRBJ2-3
V: TRBV3-1/TRBV3-2
size: NA
DNA: TGTGCCAGCAGCCACGGTACGCGGGGGGAGGTCGATACGCAGTATTTT
CDR3: CASSHGTRGEVDTQYF

D: NA
J: TRBJ1-2
V: TRBV5-1
size: NA
DNA: TGCGCCAGCAGCTTATCAGCGGACCGAGCCCGATCCTATGGCTACACCTTC
CDR3: CASSLSADRARSYGYTF

D: TRBD1
J: TRBJ2-5
V: TRBV24-1
size: NA
DNA: TGTGCCACCAGTGATTTCCCAAACAGGGGGGAGGAGACCCAGTACTTC
CDR3: CATSDFPNRGEETQYF

D: TRBD1
J: TRBJ1-1
V: TRBV29-1
size: NA
DNA: TGCAGCGTCAACAGGGGTCCGAACACTGAAGCTTTCTTT
CDR3: CSVNRGPNTEAFF

D: TRBD2
J: TRBJ2-1
V: TRBV5-1
size: NA
DNA: TGCGCCAGCAGCTTGGCACCTGGACTAGCGTACAATGAGCAGTTCTTC
CDR3: CASSLAPGLAYNEQFF

D: TRBD2
J: TRBJ2-2
V: TRBV15
size: few
DNA: TGTGCCACCAGCGTGGGACTAGCGGAAACTGGGGAGCTGTTTTTT
CDR3: CATSVGLAETGELFF

D: NA
J: TRBJ1-4
V: TRBV19
size: NA
DNA: TGTGCCAGTAGTTTTCAGGCCGAAAAACTGTTTTTT
CDR3: CASSFQAEKLFF

D: TRBD1
J: TRBJ1-1
V: TRBV24-1
size: NA
DNA: TGTGCCACCAGTGAGGACAGGGTGGTAACCGGAGCTTTCTTT
CDR3: CATSEDRVVTGAFF

D: TRBD1
J: TRBJ1-5
V: TRBV27
size: NA
DNA: TGTGCCAGCAGTCCGAAAACAGGGGGCGGCTACGATCAGCCCCAGCATTTT
CDR3: CASSPKTGGGYDQPQHF

D: NA
J: TRBJ1-1
V: TRBV18
size: NA
DNA: TGTGCCAGCTCACCACCGACATTTGAAGCTTTCTTT
CDR3: CASSPPTFEAFF

D: NA
J: TRBJ1-4
V: TRBV11-2
size: NA
DNA: TGTGCCAGCAGCCGACAAGGGAGAAATGAAAAACTGTTTTTT
CDR3: CASSRQGRNEKLFF

D: TRBD2
J: TRBJ2-3
V: TRBV7-6
size: NA
DNA: TGTGCCAGCAGCTCCCAAACCGGGACTATCCGCACAGATACGCAGTATTTT
CDR3: CASSSQTGTIRTDTQYF

D: TRBD1
J: TRBJ1-2
V: TRBV12-5
size: NA
DNA: TGTGCTAGTGGAAGACAGGGGGTACTTGGCTACACCTTC
CDR3: CASGRQGVLGYTF

D: TRBD1
J: TRBJ2-7
V: TRBV7-2
size: NA
DNA: TGTGCCAGCAGCGGGTGGACAGGGCTCTCCTACGAGCAGTACTTC
CDR3: CASSGWTGLSYEQYF

D: TRBD2
J: TRBJ2-3
V: TRBV6-5
size: NA
DNA: TGTGCCAGCAGCCCCCGGGGGGGGGACACAGATACGCAGTATTTT
CDR3: CASSPRGGDTDTQYF

D: NA
J: TRBJ1-2
V: TRBV5-8
size: once
DNA: TGTGCCAGCCCGGAGAGGGGGGGGAGGAACTATGGCTACACCTTC
CDR3: CASPERGGRNYGYTF

D: TRBD2
J: TRBJ2-5
V: TRBV18
size: NA
DNA: TGTGCCAGCTCACCGACGGGGACTAGCGGGAGCAAAGAGACCCAGTACTTC
CDR3: CASSPTGTSGSKETQYF

D: NA
J: TRBJ2-2
V: TRBV21-1
size: NA
DNA: TGTGCCAGCAGCATGCAGGGGGCACGATCGGGCCCGAACACCGGGGAGCTGTTTTTT
CDR3: CASSMQGARSGPNTGELFF

D: NA
J: TRBJ2-5
V: TRBV1
size: NA
DNA: TGCACCAGCAGCCAAGATCGGCTAGCGGGGGTCAAGGAGACCCAGTACTTC
CDR3: CTSSQDRLAGVKETQYF

D: NA
J: TRBJ2-1
V: TRBV3-1/TRBV3-2
size: NA
DNA: TGTGCCAGCAGCCAAGGGCCAGGGTTGAGCTCCTACAATGAGCAGTTCTTC
CDR3: CASSQGPGLSSYNEQFF

D: NA
J: TRBJ2-5
V: TRBV2
size: NA
DNA: TGTGCCAGCACCGTTGGGCAGGAGACCCAGTACTTC
CDR3: CASTVGQETQYF